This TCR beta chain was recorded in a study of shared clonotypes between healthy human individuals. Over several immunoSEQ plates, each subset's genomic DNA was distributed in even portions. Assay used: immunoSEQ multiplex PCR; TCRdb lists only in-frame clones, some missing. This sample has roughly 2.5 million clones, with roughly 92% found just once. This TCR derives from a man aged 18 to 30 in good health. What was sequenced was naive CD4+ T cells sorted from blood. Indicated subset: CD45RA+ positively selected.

CDR3 coding DNA: TGTGCCAGCAGTGACTTGAAGACTAGCGGGAGGGCCAATACGCAGTATTTT. Residues: CASSDLKTSGRANTQYF. The V and J genes are TRBV2 and TRBJ2-3, with TRBD2 identical over 14 bases. Per germline, CDR1 SNHLY and CDR2 FYNNEI. This CDR3 spans 17 amino acids. With V trimmed by 3 bases and J by 7 bases, 9 bases remained unmatched.